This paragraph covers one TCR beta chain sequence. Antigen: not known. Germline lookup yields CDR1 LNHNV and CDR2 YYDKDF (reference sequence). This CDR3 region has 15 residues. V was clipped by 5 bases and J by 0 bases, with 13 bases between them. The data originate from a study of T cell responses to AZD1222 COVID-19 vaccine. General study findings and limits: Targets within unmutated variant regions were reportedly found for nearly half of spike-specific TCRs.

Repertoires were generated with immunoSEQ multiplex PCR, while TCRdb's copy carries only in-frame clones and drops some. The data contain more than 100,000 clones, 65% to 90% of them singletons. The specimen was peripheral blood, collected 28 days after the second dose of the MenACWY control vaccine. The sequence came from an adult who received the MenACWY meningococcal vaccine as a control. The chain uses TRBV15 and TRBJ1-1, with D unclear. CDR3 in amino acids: CATSPGRTVNTEAFF. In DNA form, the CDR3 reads TGTGCCACCAGCCCCGGTAGGACGGTGAACACTGAAGCTTTCTTT.